Listed here is a single TCR beta chain. Its antigen is undetermined. Peripheral blood came from all dose cohorts at three timepoints. CDR1 is SGHVS and CDR2 is FQNEAQ in the germline V gene. The V end was cut by 4 bases, the J end by 5 bases, with 11 bases between. The CDR3 consists of 13 residues. These data belong to a study of OX40 agonist ivuxolimab in advanced cancers. Across the study: Partial responses were observed in three patients, of whom one had hepatocellular carcinoma and two had cutaneous melanoma.

Study results and caveats: Both blood CD4+ and CD8+ T cells showed clonal growth by week 6 at 0.1 to 3.0 mg/kg. Low normalized T-cell clonal expansion was also seen in some nonresponders.

Clones were read by immunoSEQ multiplex PCR, and TCRdb kept only the in-frame ones, dropping some. Of 65,000 to 95,000 clones in the sample, around 91% are singletons; the top ten hold less than 0.35%. The sequencing here drew on CD4+ or CD8+ T cells sorted from blood, taken in a trial of the OX40 agonist ivuxolimab. This TCR derives from an adult with an advanced solid tumor such as melanoma, head and neck, liver or kidney cancer. The chain combines TRBV7-8 with TRBJ2-5; D gene unclear. The CDR3 DNA reads TGTGCCAGCAGCTCCTCCCATGGGGAGACCCAGTACTTC. It translates to CASSSSHGETQYF.